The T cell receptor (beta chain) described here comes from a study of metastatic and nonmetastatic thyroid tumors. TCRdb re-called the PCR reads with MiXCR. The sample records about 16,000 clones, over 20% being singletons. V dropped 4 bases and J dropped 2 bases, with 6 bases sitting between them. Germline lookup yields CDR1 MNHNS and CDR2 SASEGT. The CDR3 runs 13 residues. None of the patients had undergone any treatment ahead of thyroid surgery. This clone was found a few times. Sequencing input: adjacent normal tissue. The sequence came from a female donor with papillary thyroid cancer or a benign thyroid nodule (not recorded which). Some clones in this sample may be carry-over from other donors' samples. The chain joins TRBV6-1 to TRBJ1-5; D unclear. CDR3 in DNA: TGTGCCAGCAGTGCTAAAGGCAATCAGCCCCAGCATTTT. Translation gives CASSAKGNQPQHF.